This TCR beta chain is from a study of post-analysis software for immune sequencing data. Study-wide context: Both relapsing-remitting and secondary progressive multiple sclerosis featured among the disease courses, as did progressive-relapsing multiple sclerosis. Study-wide findings and caveats: When patients were compared with controls, 4 or 5 TRBV segments were more frequent, TRBV5-6, TRBV5-1 and TRBV20-1 among them. Co-batched samples clustered tightly together by F measure. Relative to controls, patients with multiple sclerosis showed significantly lower normalized Chao1 diversity.

Included in the TCR beta cDNA libraries were unique molecular identifiers. Yield was 500,000 to 600,000 cDNA molecules from 1 to 10 million T cells. TCRdb independently ran MiXCR on the PCR reads; one entry per CDR3 protein. There are approximately 250,000 distinct CDR3 sequences in the sample; 35% to 40% occur only once, and around 4.8% lies in the top ten. There are 16 residues in the CDR3. V dropped 0 bases and J dropped 0 bases, with 11 bases sitting between them. Germline-derived CDR1 and CDR2 are MGHRA and YSYEKL. This clonotype was found once. Its specificity is not known. The chain joins TRBV4-1 to TRBJ1-2, with D possibly being TRBD1 (5 bases). The sequenced sample consisted of blood. This sequence originates from a girl between 10 and 17 years old with multiple sclerosis. The CDR3 DNA follows: TGCGCCAGCAGCCAAGAAGAGGCAGGGCCTAACTATGGCTACACCTTC. It encodes CASSQEEAGPNYGYTF.